The clone carrying this TCR beta chain was picked up a small number of times. The sample is drawn from a study of blood T cell repertoires in COVID-19. Study-wide background: Material from acute and convalescent COVID-19 was sourced from the United States, Italy and Spain. The cDNA or gDNA used as material had been derived from T cells, B-cell-depleted T cells, or PBMCs.

Profiling relied on immunoSEQ multiplex PCR, and the TCRdb table lists in-frame clones only, not all of them. The table lists 180,000 or so clones, roughly 85% of them singletons. The ends lost 0 bases at V and 6 bases at J; junction bases unmatched: 3. Germline CDR1 and CDR2: MNHEY and SVGAGI. CDR3 length equals 15 residues. Sequencing was performed on peripheral blood. This chain joins TRBV6-5 and TRBJ1-5; 9 nucleotides agree with TRBD1. The clonotype comes from a man aged 60 to 75 with acute or convalescent COVID-19. CDR3 nucleotides: TGTGCCAGCAGTTACTCGTTGGACAGGGGTCAGCCCCAGCATTTT. As protein: CASSYSLDRGQPQHF.